The sequence of this TCR beta chain was determined in a study of graft-versus-host responses after intestinal transplantation. Across the study: Recipients were given multivisceral, liver-intestinal, or isolated intestinal transplants. Among the recipients, all got anti-thymocyte globulin induction and then tacrolimus and steroids for 3 to 4 years.

Findings and limits, study-wide: The authors found GvH clones in recipient marrow, some appearing first in ileum or blood. Allografts from individuals with graft-donor T cell macrochimerism displayed high graft-versus-host to host-versus-graft clonal ratios.

Germline V gene lookup returns CDR1 LGHNA and CDR2 YNFKEQ. The CDR3 sequence is 16 residues long. The ends were cut back, 0 bases at V and 11 bases at J, with 22 bases in the middle. Turning to this clone: Its target is not known.

Clones were read by immunoSEQ multiplex PCR, and TCRdb kept only the in-frame ones, dropping some. The sample has some 46,000 clones; 85% to 95% are singletons. The origin of this receptor is a human patient who received an intestinal transplant, so some T cells may come from the graft donor. The sequencing here drew on PBMCs, taken more than 310 days after intestinal transplant. The chain uses TRBV4-2 and TRBJ1-2, with a tentative D call TRBD1 (5 bases). In DNA, the CDR3 is TGTGCCAGCAGCCAAGAGGCGGGTGGCTCCCAGGGTCAATACACCTTC. Amino acids: CASSQEAGGSQGQYTF.